This TCR beta chain was identified during a study of T cell repertoires in cytomegalovirus infection. TCRdb passed the reads through MiXCR, listing each CDR3 protein once. There are about 190,000 distinct CDR3 sequences in the sample; roughly 27% occur only once, and 30% to 35% lies in the top ten. The CDR3 is made up of 14 amino acids. Losses at the gene ends were 7 bases for V and 6 bases for J; bases not matched to a gene: 9. The V gene's germline CDR1 is LNHDA and CDR2 SQIVND (reference sequence). This rearrangement joins TRBV19 to TRBJ2-1; TRBD1 agrees at 7 bases. The source material was PBMCs. This TCR came from a human donor in good health (CMV status not recorded). Some clones in this sample may be carry-over from other donors' samples. The CDR3 DNA sequence: TGTGCCAGTACCCACTCGACAGGGTTCAATGAGCAGTTCTTC. Protein product: CASTHSTGFNEQFF.